The T cell receptor beta chain described here comes from a study of blood T cell repertoires in COVID-19. About the research overall: Italy, Spain and the United States were the sources of the convalescent and acute COVID-19 samples. PBMCs, B-cell-depleted T cells, or T cells provided the cDNA or gDNA that made up the material.

In the original processing: Quantification of nucleated cells was approximated via reference gene primer amplification. The table came from immunoSEQ multiplex PCR; TCRdb's copy has only in-frame clones and leaves some out. From that table come the V and J calls and clone size; the DNA was used to work out D and trimming. The sample has roughly 150,000 clones; roughly 72% are singletons. The CDR3 totals 13 residues. The V end was cut by 0 bases, the J end by 2 bases, with 5 bases between. The germline CDR1 and CDR2 sequences are GTSNPN and SVGIG (reference sequence). Sequencing input: peripheral blood. This sequence was found in a woman older than 75 with acute or convalescent COVID-19. The gene calls are TRBV30 and TRBJ2-1; no clear D gene. CDR3 sequence: CAWSVLPYNEQFF. CDR3 in DNA: TGTGCCTGGAGTGTACTCCCCTACAATGAGCAGTTCTTC.